This T cell receptor (beta chain) was profiled in a study of regulatory T cells in long-lasting Graves disease. The CDR3 is 14 amino acids. Losses at the gene ends were 3 bases for V and 7 bases for J; bases not matched to a gene: 9. Per germline, CDR1 SGHAT and CDR2 FQNNGV. The study's findings and limits: Persistent cases of Graves' showed reduced TCR diversity relative to newly diagnosed patients. There was favoring of TRBV28, TRBJ1-2 and TRBJ2-5 in persistent disease. Thyroid tissue was not sampled; only peripheral blood was.

Arm-PCR with iRepertoire HTBI primers amplified the CDR3 regions for these TCR beta libraries. One entry per CDR3 protein, called by TCRdb with MiXCR from the multiplex PCR reads. The sample has 250,000 to 400,000 distinct CDR3 sequences, 15% to 20% seen once. Time point noted: newly diagnosed GD, antithyroid drugs for less than 3 months. The TCR library was prepared using RNA isolated from PBMCs. A peripheral blood sample, around 8.5 milliliters in volume, was drawn into EDTA tubes. In regard to this clonotype: What it recognizes is unknown.

Sequencing was performed on peripheral blood mononuclear cells (PBMCs), taken at new diagnosis, from a patient treated with antithyroid drugs. The sequence came from a female donor with Graves disease. V and J are TRBV11-2 and TRBJ2-7; 7 nucleotides line up with TRBD2. The CDR3, as DNA: TGTGCCAGCAGCTTCGTAGCGCTCGGGGGGGAGCAGTACTTC. This codes for CASSFVALGGEQYF.